This T cell receptor (beta chain) was captured by sequencing in a study of blood T cell repertoires in COVID-19. About the study: The United States, Italy and Spain supplied acute and convalescent COVID-19 samples. T cells, B-cell-depleted T cells, or PBMCs supplied cDNA or gDNA.

Germline trimming cut 3 bases from V and 8 bases from J; bases unmatched to any gene: 6. The CDR3 totals 14 residues. Per the germline V gene, CDR1 is SGHAT and CDR2 is FQNNGV. In the authors' workflow: Reference gene primers were amplified, and this amplification served to estimate nucleated cell counts. Here immunoSEQ multiplex PCR was the method, and the copy in TCRdb shows in-frame clones only, minus some. For V, J and clone size, that table is used; D and trimming come from the DNA. Here the sample spans about 80,000 clones, around 76% being singletons. Sequencing was done on a sample of peripheral blood. The genes are TRBV11-2 and TRBJ1-4, with 7 bases lining up with TRBD1. The origin of this receptor is a man in his 70s with active or convalescent COVID-19. CDR3 amino acids: CASSFIRGHEKLFF. DNA for the CDR3: TGTGCCAGCAGCTTCATTAGGGGGCACGAAAAACTGTTTTTT.